This T cell receptor beta chain was identified during a study of cytomegalovirus exposure and HLA in healthy donors. Study observations and caveats: In the roughly 130 validation repertoires, a later analysis found that first-cohort TCR clusters tended to co-occur.

The V and J ends lost 5 bases and 6 bases, in that order; junction bases with no gene match: 8. The CDR3 length is 14 residues. The V gene's germline CDR1 is MDHEN and CDR2 SYDVKM. On this clone itself: Its target is unknown.

Sequencing used immunoSEQ multiplex PCR; TCRdb keeps in-frame clones, though not all of them. There are 330,000 or so clones in the sample; 70% to 90% occur only once, and under 0.85% lies in the top ten. The chain joins TRBV28 to TRBJ2-7; 9 bases fit TRBD1. Sequenced material: PBMCs. The clonotype comes from a woman aged 18-29 years in good health and CMV-seronegative. In DNA, the CDR3 is TGTGCCAGCAGTCACCGGACAGGGGCTCGCGAGCAGTACTTC. Translation gives CASSHRTGAREQYF.